The 15 T cell receptor beta chains given below trace back to one sample, sequenced in a study of T cells in Graves' hyperthyroidism and ophthalmopathy. TCR beta CDR3 region amplification was performed from RNA transcripts. First-round RT-PCR targeting the TCR CDR3 was performed with the HTBI primer set. TCRdb called the multiplex PCR reads again in MiXCR, with one record for every CDR3 protein. The sample holds about 420,000 distinct CDR3 sequences, approximately 13% seen once. Material: blood. These TCRs come from a woman aged 18-29 years with Graves' hyperthyroidism.

This clonotype has ten or more counts. The J gene is TRBJ2-3, the V gene TRBV5-1, with no clear D. The CDR3 sequence is 12 residues long. The germline V gene encodes CDR1 SGHRS and CDR2 YFSETQ. V dropped 3 bases and J dropped 4 bases, with 6 bases sitting between them. The CDR3 coding sequence is TGCGCCAGCAGCTGGGTCGCAGATACGCAGTATTTT. Amino acids: CASSWVADTQYF.

This clonotype has ten or more counts. The J gene is TRBJ2-2, the V gene TRBV13; 7 nucleotides match TRBD1. Unmatched junction bases numbered 7, after V lost 5 bases and J lost 4 bases. CDR1 and CDR2 (germline): PRHDT, FYEKMQ (reference sequence). CDR3 length equals 15 residues. The CDR3 DNA reads TGTGCCAGCAGCCCAGACAGGGTTGGCACCGGGGAGCTGTTTTTT. It encodes CASSPDRVGTGELFF.

This clonotype was observed at least ten times. V is TRBV12-3 or TRBV12-4 and J is TRBJ2-3; D is possibly TRBD1 or TRBD2 (5 bases each). V lost 6 bases and J 3 bases, leaving 13 bases between the germline ends. CDR3 length: 14 amino acids. The CDR3 coding sequence is TGTGCCAGCAGACTAGGGACCGGAACAGATACGCAGTATTTT. It is translated as CASRLGTGTDTQYF.

This clonotype occurred many times. The gene calls are TRBV27 and TRBJ2-1; D uncertain. V lost 2 bases to trimming and J lost 5 bases, with 28 bases between them. The CDR3 is 20 residues long. The germline CDR1 and CDR2 sequences are MNHEY and SMNVEV (reference sequence). The CDR3 nucleotides read TGTGCCAGCAGTTTAGGGTCGGCGGCTGAGGTCCGTTCCTCACACAATGAGCAGTTCTTC. Its protein is CASSLGSAAEVRSSHNEQFF.

The J gene is TRBJ2-1, the V gene TRBV19; 10 bases fit TRBD2. There are 16 residues in the CDR3. The germline V gene has CDR1 LNHDA and CDR2 SQIVND (reference sequence). With 6 bases clipped from V and 4 bases from J, the junction kept 9 bases outside the gene matches. The CDR3: CASRTRTSGTYNEQFF. The CDR3 DNA reads TGTGCCAGTAGAACCCGGACTAGCGGAACTTACAATGAGCAGTTCTTC. The full variable domain, with the rest looked up from reference TRBV19 and TRBJ2-1, is DGGITQSPKYLFRKEGQNVTLSCEQNLNHDAMYWYRQDPGQGLRLIYYSQIVNDFQKGDIAEGYSVSREKKESFPLTVTSAQKNPTAFYLCASRTRTSGTYNEQFFGPGTRLTVL.

The V call is TRBV28, the J call TRBJ1-2; no clear D. CDR3 length: 14 amino acids. With 5 bases removed from V and 7 bases from J, the gap between germline ends came to 17 bases. The V gene's germline CDR1 is MDHEN and CDR2 SYDVKM. In DNA form, the CDR3 reads TGTGCCAGCAGTGGGTCGGCCGCCGGCGGTGGCTACACCTTC. Encoded protein: CASSGSAAGGGYTF.

This clonotype was counted at least ten times. This chain connects TRBV6-2 or TRBV6-3 to TRBJ2-7; 9 positions agree with TRBD1. J gave up 6 bases and V 8 bases, and 11 bases lay outside the gene matches. From germline, CDR1 is MNHEY and CDR2 SVGEGT. CDR3 length equals 14 residues. CDR3 nucleotide sequence: TGTGCCAGCTTTACACCAGGGACAGGGTTCGAGCAGTACTTC. Its protein is CASFTPGTGFEQYF.

The V and J genes are TRBV4-1 and TRBJ2-4, with D perhaps assigned TRBD1 or TRBD2 (6 bases each). The V end lost 1 base, the J end lost 2 bases, and 18 bases lay between the germline ends. In germline, CDR1 is MGHRA, CDR2 YSYEKL. The CDR3 covers 18 residues. The chain's CDR3 is CASSQGRVRGPTKNIQYF. The CDR3 DNA is TGCGCCAGCAGCCAAGGTCGTGTACGGGGGCCGACCAAAAACATTCAGTACTTC.

The V call is TRBV27, the J call TRBJ2-7, with TRBD1 matching over 8 bases. CDR1 is MNHEY, CDR2 SMNVEV, per germline (reference sequence). Losses at the gene ends were 7 bases for V and 4 bases for J; bases not matched to a gene: 12. The CDR3 spans 15 residues. The CDR3 loop reads CASIRWGTGSYEQYF. The CDR3 coding sequence is TGTGCCAGCATCCGATGGGGGACAGGTTCATACGAGCAGTACTTC.

This clonotype was found many times. The chain employs TRBV7-3 and TRBJ1-3, with D hard to call. Germline V gene sequence: CDR1 SGHTA, CDR2 FQGTGA. CDR3 length: 13 amino acids. Trimming cost V 2 bases and J 3 bases, with 5 bases left between them. Here the CDR3 reads CASSLGLGNTIYF. In DNA, the CDR3 is TGTGCCAGCAGCTTAGGACTTGGAAACACCATATATTTT. The full variable domain, its missing parts supplied by reference TRBV7-3 and TRBJ1-3, is GAGVSQTPSNKVTEKGKYVELRCDPISGHTALYWYRQSLGQGPEFLIYFQGTGAADDSGLPNDRFFAVRPEGSVSTLKIQRTERGDSAVYLCASSLGLGNTIYFGEGSWLTVV.

The table lists this clonotype with many counts. The V call is TRBV12-3 or TRBV12-4, the J call TRBJ2-7, with D perhaps TRBD1 (5 bases). V lost 5 bases and J 3 bases, leaving 14 bases between the germline ends. The CDR3 length is 14 residues. The CDR3, as DNA: TGTGCCAGCAGTCTTACGGACGGACACTACGAGCAGTACTTC. This translates into CASSLTDGHYEQYF.

This clonotype appeared a few times. The V and J genes are TRBV7-6 and TRBJ1-6; D is unresolved. V lost 2 bases to trimming and J lost 0 bases, with 14 bases between them. This CDR3 has 18 amino acids. CDR1 and CDR2 from the germline V gene are SGHVS and FNYEAQ. The CDR3 loop is CASSLSPATSSYNSPLHF. The CDR3 nucleotides read TGTGCCAGCAGCTTAAGCCCTGCGACGAGCTCCTATAATTCACCCCTCCACTTT.

This clonotype appeared a few times. The V call is TRBV9, the J call TRBJ2-3; D is uncertain. The V and J ends lost 0 bases and 0 bases respectively, with 11 bases between them. The CDR3 has 16 residues. Germline values: CDR1 SGDLS, CDR2 YYNGEE. The CDR3 DNA sequence: TGTGCCAGCAGCGTAGGGCCTCATCCTAGCACAGATACGCAGTATTTT. The encoded protein is CASSVGPHPSTDTQYF.

The rearrangement uses TRBV12-3 or TRBV12-4 and TRBJ1-3, with TRBD1 identical over 12 bases. The V gene end was trimmed by 4 bases and the J gene end by 0 bases; junction bases not matched to a gene: 13. The CDR3 sequence is 20 residues long. This chain's CDR3 is CASSSRDRGPITRSGNTIYF. Here the CDR3 DNA reads TGTGCCAGCAGTTCCCGGGACAGGGGGCCAATCACCCGCTCTGGAAACACCATATATTTT.

Ten or more counts support this clonotype. The gene calls are TRBV28 and TRBJ2-3; 8 nucleotides align to TRBD1. Germline V lookup: CDR1 MDHEN, CDR2 SYDVKM. V lost 7 bases, J lost 4 bases, and 4 bases stayed unmatched. This CDR3 has 13 amino acids. This CDR3 reads CASTGQGPDTQYF. In nucleotides, the CDR3 is TGTGCCAGCACTGGACAGGGTCCAGATACGCAGTATTTT.